This is a list of T cell receptor beta chains from one sample in a study of cytomegalovirus exposure and HLA in healthy donors. The method was immunoSEQ multiplex PCR; TCRdb's version includes in-frame clones alone and lacks a portion of them. The repertoire holds about 130,000 clones, with 74% as singletons. Sequences were obtained from PBMCs. These receptors came from a man in his forties in good health and CMV-seropositive. Both conserved end residues are part of each CDR3.

v_gene	j_gene	CDR3aa
TRBV30	TRBJ1-2	CAFRDRDVGYTF
TRBV7-2	TRBJ2-7	CASSLPGLAGVSYEQYF
TRBV5-8	TRBJ2-1	CASSDYGQFNEQFF
TRBV5-4	TRBJ1-1	CASSSRQENTEAFF
TRBV5-4	TRBJ2-7	CASSRLAGVLPYEQYF
TRBV29-1	TRBJ2-1	CSVDRVRGNEQFF
TRBV19	TRBJ1-5	CASSPRDGENQPQHF
TRBV21-1	TRBJ2-2	CASSKDPGRDTGELFF
TRBV29-1	TRBJ1-4	CSVGGRGEKLFF
TRBV30	TRBJ2-7	CAWSPWGPGLANNEQYF
TRBV2	TRBJ2-2	CASTSYTGYTGELFF
TRBV12-5	TRBJ1-5	CASGLTGPTNQPQHF
TRBV7-6	TRBJ2-3	CASSQGASGSTDTQYF
TRBV19	TRBJ2-5	CASGSGTGGEETQYF
TRBV5-6	TRBJ2-5	CASSLWTGGPETQYF
TRBV7-8	TRBJ2-7	CASSLEMRDVEEQYF
TRBV4-2	TRBJ2-1	CASSQDFGSGVGQFF
TRBV28	TRBJ2-1	CASSPPGYPRGNEQFF
TRBV5-1	TRBJ1-4	CASSVGNSGGGNEKLFF
TRBV7-2	TRBJ2-1	CASSLAHRVSVNEQFF
TRBV15	TRBJ2-7	CATSSRDRGSYEQYF
TRBV13	TRBJ2-3	CASTNRPSTDTQYF
TRBV5-1	TRBJ2-7	CASSLDRVSEQYF
TRBV6-1	TRBJ2-7	CASSDPRGFTYEQYF
TRBV13	TRBJ2-1	CASSLVGGTSDYNEQFF
TRBV19	TRBJ2-2	CASSGDRGNTGELFF
TRBV27	TRBJ1-1	CASSRWTEAFF
TRBV2	TRBJ1-5	CASRGDRDQPQHF
TRBV5-1	TRBJ2-7	CASSVGLGSKSYF
TRBV6-1	TRBJ1-3	CASSETGGISGNTIYF
TRBV6-5	TRBJ1-1	CASSYGRGNTEAFF
TRBV11-3	TRBJ1-5	CASIGTGVNQPQHF
TRBV5-1	TRBJ2-5	CASSLVGGGETQYF
TRBV30	TRBJ2-3	CAWSPRGLAGGGYTQYF
TRBV4-2	TRBJ1-6	CASSQEGPPTSAGNSPLHF
TRBV25-1	TRBJ2-3	CASSWNRGGDTQYF
TRBV4-1	TRBJ2-7	CASSQDGFFVSGGEQYF
TRBV7-6	TRBJ1-1	CASSPPTGMNTEAFF
TRBV12-5	TRBJ1-1	CASGLARYVGTEAFF
TRBV2	TRBJ2-3	CASSEEKLAGGTDTQYF
TRBV27	TRBJ2-1	CASSWGRNEQFF
TRBV13	TRBJ2-3	CASSLGAGLDTQYF
TRBV5-1	TRBJ1-3	CASSLWAVGTGRPGNTIYF
TRBV2	TRBJ2-2	CASSSASGGGGAGELFF
TRBV5-1	TRBJ2-2	CASSLGDRGKANTGELFF
TRBV19	TRBJ2-7	CASSTSGGRDEQYF
TRBV5-1	TRBJ2-7	CASSLSGRDFYEQYF
TRBV6-5	TRBJ2-1	CASSYRTSGSYNEQFF
TRBV29-1	TRBJ2-3	CSASRGGTDTQYF
TRBV7-9	TRBJ2-3	CASSRSGTGGADTQYF